This T cell receptor (beta chain) was recorded in a study of CD8+ T cells in alopecia areata. Study-level points and caveats: Expanded CD8+ clones among the top 100, and scalp clonality, were significantly decreased by tofacitinib. On tofacitinib, scalp and blood still held many of the expanded lesional clones.

Note on this clone: Antigen specificity is unknown.

CDR1 is MNHNY, CDR2 SVGAGI, per germline (reference sequence). The CDR3 has 15 residues. The germline V and J ends were trimmed by 5 bases and 1 base, with 15 bases remaining between them. Sequencing relied on a cDNA template that was reverse transcribed from extracted RNA. Generated by immunoSEQ multiplex PCR, the TCRdb table keeps only in-frame clones and is missing some. The sample shows some 150,000 clones, 80% to 90% of them seen only once. Treatment specified: oral pan-JAK inhibitor, 5-10 mg twice daily. It was from alopecia areata patients that lesional scalp punch biopsies and peripheral blood were collected.

This TCR derives from a human donor with alopecia areata. The source was CD8+ T cells sorted from blood, collected at week 4, from a patient treated with tofacitinib. The rearrangement links TRBV6-6 to TRBJ2-7; D is unclear. This CDR3 reads CASSSSAGASYEQYF. The CDR3 DNA reads TGTGCCAGCAGTAGCTCTGCCGGCGCGTCCTACGAGCAGTACTTC.